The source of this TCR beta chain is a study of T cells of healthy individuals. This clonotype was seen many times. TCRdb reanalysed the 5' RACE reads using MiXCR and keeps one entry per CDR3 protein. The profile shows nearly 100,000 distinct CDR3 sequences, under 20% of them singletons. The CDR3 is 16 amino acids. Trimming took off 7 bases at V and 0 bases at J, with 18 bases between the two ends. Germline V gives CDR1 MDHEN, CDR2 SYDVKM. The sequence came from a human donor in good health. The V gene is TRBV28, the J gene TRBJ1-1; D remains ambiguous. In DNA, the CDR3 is TGTGCCAGCACCCAGACCTCTGACACCATGAACACTGAAGCTTTCTTT. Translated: CASTQTSDTMNTEAFF.